These T cell receptor beta chains were read from a single sample in a study of cytomegalovirus exposure and HLA in healthy donors. Assay: immunoSEQ multiplex PCR; the TCRdb copy retains only in-frame clones and omits some. The sample records some 180,000 clones, 65% to 85% being singletons. Sequencing was carried out using PBMCs. The receptors were gathered from a girl aged 10-17 years in good health and CMV-seropositive. The CDR3 runs from the conserved cysteine through the conserved F or W. The D gene is left open where the match is weak. Size is omitted from some rows. Given values are once, few, many or a class for expanded clones.

d_call,clone_size,v_call,j_call,cdr3_nt,cdr3_aa
TRBD2,.,TRBV5-1,TRBJ2-7,TGCGCCAGCAGCCCTGGAGTAGCGGGAGCCTACGAGCAGTACTTC,CASSPGVAGAYEQYF
TRBD2,.,TRBV2,TRBJ2-2,TGTGCCAGCACCGGACTAGCGGGAGGGATCACCGGGGAGCTGTTTTTT,CASTGLAGGITGELFF
TRBD1,.,TRBV19,TRBJ2-7,TGTGCCAGTAGTATAGACGGACAGGGGGACTACGAGCAGTACTTC,CASSIDGQGDYEQYF
.,.,TRBV25-1,TRBJ2-1,TGTGCCAGCAGTGAATATCGGGACTTACCTTACAATGAGCAGTTCTTC,CASSEYRDLPYNEQFF
TRBD1,.,TRBV30,TRBJ2-1,TGCGCCTGGACTCCCCAGGACAGGCTCCAAGTGTCCCTCTCCTACAATGAGCAGTTCTTC,CAWTPQDRLQVSLSYNEQFF
.,.,TRBV4-3,TRBJ1-1,TGCGCCAGCAGCCAAGAGCTGGGGGTGGCAGGGGCAACGAACACTGAAGCTTTCTTT,CASSQELGVAGATNTEAFF
.,.,TRBV5-1,TRBJ2-2,TGCGCCAGCAGCTTGGGACTAGCGAACACCGGGGAGCTGTTTTTT,CASSLGLANTGELFF
.,few,TRBV11-3,TRBJ2-7,TGTGCCAGCAGCTCGTCTAGGGGCGCCGAGCAGTACTTC,CASSSSRGAEQYF
.,.,TRBV7-3,TRBJ2-1,TGTGCCAGCAGCTTAACCCAGGAATCCTACAATGAGCAGTTCTTC,CASSLTQESYNEQFF
TRBD2,once,TRBV7-9,TRBJ2-3,TGTGCCAGCAGCCCACAAGCGGGAGGGCCTACAGATACGCAGTATTTT,CASSPQAGGPTDTQYF
.,.,TRBV4-3,TRBJ2-3,TGCGCCAGCAGCCAAGAAAGAGTTAGCACAGATACGCAGTATTTT,CASSQERVSTDTQYF
.,.,TRBV10-1,TRBJ2-7,TGCGCCAGCAGTGAGAAAAGCGGAGGCTTCTACGAGCAGTACTTC,CASSEKSGGFYEQYF
.,.,TRBV5-6,TRBJ1-5,TGTGCCAGCAGCCTGGGGGCAGGGAAGGGTAATCAGCCCCAGCATTTT,CASSLGAGKGNQPQHF
TRBD1,.,TRBV5-1,TRBJ1-3,TGCGCCAGCAGCTTATTCCAGGGGGCGAGCTCTGGAAACACCATATATTTT,CASSLFQGASSGNTIYF
.,.,TRBV7-2,TRBJ2-5,TGTGCCAGCAGCTTATGGGCTAGCGCTCAAGAGACCCAGTACTTC,CASSLWASAQETQYF
.,.,TRBV5-4,TRBJ1-1,TGTGCCAGCAGCTCAGGGAACTACTACGACACTGAAGCTTTCTTT,CASSSGNYYDTEAFF
.,.,TRBV15,TRBJ1-4,TGTGCCACCAGCGAGACAGCAGGGGCGAGTGAAAAACTGTTTTTT,CATSETAGASEKLFF
TRBD2,.,TRBV5-1,TRBJ2-5,TGCGCCAGCTCCCCCCCGGGACTAGCGGGACAAGAGACCCAGTACTTC,CASSPPGLAGQETQYF
.,.,TRBV25-1,TRBJ2-1,TGTGCCAGCAGTGAATTCGGGGGAAATGAGCAGTTCTTC,CASSEFGGNEQFF
TRBD1,few,TRBV5-8,TRBJ2-7,TGTGCCAGCAGCTTGCCGGACAGGGGGGGAAGCGGGCCAGACTACGAGCAGTACTTC,CASSLPDRGGSGPDYEQYF
.,once,TRBV6-5,TRBJ2-3,TGTGCCAGCACCAGGGCCGGGAGTGCAGATACGCAGTATTTT,CASTRAGSADTQYF
TRBD2,.,TRBV4-1,TRBJ2-7,TGCGCCAGCAGCCACCGACTAGCGGGGACATACGAGCAGTACTTC,CASSHRLAGTYEQYF
.,.,TRBV6-1,TRBJ2-1,TGTGCCAGCAGTCGGGACTCGACCTACAATGAGCAGTTCTTC,CASSRDSTYNEQFF
.,.,TRBV5-1,TRBJ2-3,TGCGCCAGCAGTATAGCGGCCCCTAGCACAGATACGCAGTATTTT,CASSIAAPSTDTQYF
TRBD1,.,TRBV30,TRBJ1-2,TGTGCCTGTAAGAAGGGACAGATTTATGGCTACACCTTC,CACKKGQIYGYTF
.,.,TRBV10-3,TRBJ2-1,TGTGCCATCAGTGTAGGGGGAGGGCCTCGCGATGAGCAGTTCTTC,CAISVGGGPRDEQFF
TRBD2,once,TRBV6-1,TRBJ2-1,TGTGCCAGCGCCCTAGCGGGAGGTTTGGAGCAGTTCTTC,CASALAGGLEQFF
TRBD2,.,TRBV11-3,TRBJ2-5,TGTGCCAGCAGCTTAGGGGGACTAGCGGGACAAGAGACCCAGTACTTC,CASSLGGLAGQETQYF
TRBD1,.,TRBV15,TRBJ2-7,TGTGCCACCAGCCTTGGGACAGTCTACGAGCAGTACTTC,CATSLGTVYEQYF
TRBD1,.,TRBV27,TRBJ1-2,TGTGCCAGCAGTCCCCTCACCGGGACAGGGACGTATGCTAACTATGGCTACACCTTC,CASSPLTGTGTYANYGYTF
TRBD1,once,TRBV7-9,TRBJ2-3,TGTGCCAGCAGCTTAAAGGGGGCGCGGACAGATACGCAGTATTTT,CASSLKGARTDTQYF
.,.,TRBV19,TRBJ1-5,TGTGCCAGTCTCGACAGTGGCAATCAGCCCCAGCATTTT,CASLDSGNQPQHF
TRBD2,few,TRBV6-4,TRBJ2-1,TGTGCCAGCAGTGAAGGGACTAGCTCGTATGAGCAGTTCTTC,CASSEGTSSYEQFF
.,.,TRBV18,TRBJ2-7,TGTGCCAGCTCACCCCGTCCCTACGAGCAGTACTTC,CASSPRPYEQYF
TRBD2,.,TRBV7-9,TRBJ2-5,TGTGCCAGCAGCTTAGTACTAGCGGGACAAGAGACCCAGTACTTC,CASSLVLAGQETQYF
.,.,TRBV29-1,TRBJ2-1,TGCAGCGTTGCTGCTCGTTACAGGAATGAGCAGTTCTTC,CSVAARYRNEQFF
TRBD1,.,TRBV2,TRBJ1-1,TGTGCCATTCCCGCGGGACAGGGAATGACTGAAGCTTTCTTT,CAIPAGQGMTEAFF
.,.,TRBV29-1,TRBJ2-7,TGCAGCGCCACCCCCCCAGGGAAATCCTACGAGCAGTACTTC,CSATPPGKSYEQYF
TRBD2,.,TRBV7-9,TRBJ2-4,TGTGCCAGCAGCTTAGGTAGCGGGAGTATCAAAAACATTCAGTACTTC,CASSLGSGSIKNIQYF
.,.,TRBV18,TRBJ1-1,TGTGCCAGCAACCAACAGGGTAAATACACTGAAGCTTTCTTT,CASNQQGKYTEAFF
TRBD1,once,TRBV28,TRBJ1-1,TGTGCCAGCAGTCAGACAGGGGTTAAGGGCACTGAAGCTTTCTTT,CASSQTGVKGTEAFF
.,once,TRBV7-9,TRBJ2-1,TGTGCCAGCAGCCCGATTGGGGCTTGGCAGTTCTTC,CASSPIGAWQFF
.,.,TRBV5-5,TRBJ1-5,TGTGCCAGCAGCCGGGAAGGTCTTTTTAGCAATCAGCCCCAGCATTTT,CASSREGLFSNQPQHF
.,.,TRBV18,TRBJ1-3,TGTGCCAGCTCACCCCTGAGGACTGGAAACACCATATATTTT,CASSPLRTGNTIYF
.,.,TRBV7-6,TRBJ2-7,TGTGCCAGCAGCTTGCGCCAGGGGACCTCCTACGAGCAGTACTTC,CASSLRQGTSYEQYF
TRBD1,.,TRBV27,TRBJ2-7,TGTGCCAGCAGTTTCCGGACAGGGTCCTACGAGCAGTACTTC,CASSFRTGSYEQYF
TRBD2,.,TRBV11-2,TRBJ2-5,TGTGCCAGCAGCTTAGGTCCTAGCGGAGTCCAAGAGACCCAGTACTTC,CASSLGPSGVQETQYF
.,.,TRBV27,TRBJ1-5,TGTGCCAGCAGTTCTACAGGGTATCAGTGGAGCAATCAGCCCCAGCATTTT,CASSSTGYQWSNQPQHF
.,few,TRBV7-8,TRBJ1-1,TGTGCCAGCAGCTTGACATGGGCTGAAGCTTTCTTT,CASSLTWAEAFF
TRBD2,.,TRBV6-1,TRBJ2-7,TGTGCCAGCAGTGACGGACGTGGACTAGCCTACGAGCAGTACTTC,CASSDGRGLAYEQYF
.,.,TRBV7-3,TRBJ2-6,TGTGCCAGCAGCTTCCCAGGGTCTGGGGCCAACGTCCTGACTTTC,CASSFPGSGANVLTF
.,few,TRBV5-6,TRBJ2-3,TGTGCCAGCAGCTTGTTCAGGGGACAAACCACAGATACGCAGTATTTT,CASSLFRGQTTDTQYF
TRBD1,.,TRBV27,TRBJ1-5,TGTGCCAGCAGTCCCCAGGGGGGCTGGAGCAATCAGCCCCAGCATTTT,CASSPQGGWSNQPQHF
.,.,TRBV14,TRBJ2-7,TGTGCCAGCAGCCAAGTTATGGGCTCCGAGCAGTACTTC,CASSQVMGSEQYF
.,.,TRBV18,TRBJ2-5,TGTGCCAGCTCACCGAGCGGGTCAGAGACCCAGTACTTC,CASSPSGSETQYF